Listed below are T cell receptor beta chains from one sample, sequenced in a study of OX40 agonist ivuxolimab in advanced cancers. Clones were sequenced by immunoSEQ multiplex PCR, and TCRdb holds only the in-frame ones, with some missing. The sample gives roughly 100,000 clones, roughly 90% of which show up once; 0.79% is in the top ten. The sample in question was CD4+ or CD8+ T cells sorted from blood, obtained in a trial of the OX40 agonist ivuxolimab. These receptors were taken from an adult with an advanced solid tumor such as melanoma, head and neck, liver or kidney cancer. Both conserved end residues are part of each CDR3. The order of the fields is clone size, J gene, D gene, V gene, CDR3 protein, CDR3 DNA. D genes are given only for firm matches. Size tells how often a clone was seen (once, few, many) or the class of an expanded clone, and some rows leave it out.

NA,TRBJ1-2,NA,TRBV30,CAWRLGGGYTF,TGTGCCTGGAGGTTAGGGGGGGGCTACACCTTC
NA,TRBJ1-6,NA,TRBV21-1,CASSKGESSYNSPLHF,TGTGCCAGCAGCAAAGGAGAGAGCTCCTATAATTCACCCCTCCACTTT
once,TRBJ2-5,TRBD1,TRBV28,CASSTRDRDQETQYF,TGTGCCAGCAGTACTCGGGACAGGGACCAAGAGACCCAGTACTTC
NA,TRBJ2-7,NA,TRBV7-8,CASSLGGDRLYEQYF,TGTGCCAGCAGCCTTGGGGGGGACAGGCTTTACGAGCAGTACTTC
NA,TRBJ1-4,NA,TRBV19,CASSRLQGSGEKLFF,TGTGCCAGTAGCCGATTGCAGGGTAGTGGTGAAAAACTGTTTTTT
NA,TRBJ2-7,NA,TRBV5-1,CASSAGAYEQYF,TGCGCCAGCAGCGCAGGGGCCTACGAGCAGTACTTC
NA,TRBJ2-1,NA,TRBV19,CASKQGSYNEQFF,TGTGCCAGTAAGCAGGGATCCTACAATGAGCAGTTCTTC
NA,TRBJ1-4,NA,TRBV30,CAWSVGEELFF,TGTGCCTGGAGTGTAGGCGAAGAACTGTTTTTT
NA,TRBJ1-1,NA,TRBV6-5,CASSLGLGNTEAFF,TGTGCCAGCAGTCTCGGGTTGGGGAACACTGAAGCTTTCTTT
NA,TRBJ2-5,TRBD2,TRBV7-2,CASSPLAGGPETQYF,TGTGCCAGCAGCCCTCTAGCGGGGGGGCCGGAGACCCAGTACTTC
once,TRBJ2-5,TRBD2,TRBV7-7,CASSKGSSGVWETQYF,TGTGCCAGCAGCAAAGGGAGTAGCGGGGTATGGGAGACCCAGTACTTC
NA,TRBJ2-2,NA,TRBV4-1,CASSQGTMGTGELFF,TGCGCCAGCAGCCAAGGAACGATGGGCACCGGGGAGCTGTTTTTT
NA,TRBJ1-5,NA,TRBV30,CAWSRSSGNQPQHF,TGTGCCTGGTCCCGATCCTCTGGCAATCAGCCCCAGCATTTT
NA,TRBJ2-4,TRBD2,TRBV5-4,CASTVGEGSQYF,TGTGCCAGCACCGTGGGGGAGGGAAGTCAGTACTTC
NA,TRBJ2-5,NA,TRBV6-1,CASSEGGRGAETQYF,TGTGCCAGCAGTGAAGGGGGCAGGGGTGCAGAGACCCAGTACTTC
NA,TRBJ2-3,NA,TRBV6-5,CASSYSSDTQYF,TGTGCCAGCAGTTACTCTTCAGATACGCAGTATTTT
NA,TRBJ1-2,NA,TRBV10-3,CAISAHTSNYGYTF,TGTGCCATCAGTGCGCACACTAGTAACTATGGCTACACCTTC
NA,TRBJ1-4,TRBD1,TRBV10-3,CAISEYRGQLFF,TGTGCCATCAGTGAGTACAGGGGGCAGCTGTTTTTT
NA,TRBJ1-2,TRBD1,TRBV4-1,CASSQDWQGAGGYTF,TGCGCCAGCAGCCAAGATTGGCAGGGGGCCGGCGGCTACACCTTC
NA,TRBJ1-4,NA,TRBV6-5,CASSYSRTEREKLFF,TGTGCCAGCAGTTACTCACGGACAGAGCGTGAAAAACTGTTTTTT
NA,TRBJ1-2,TRBD1,TRBV6-1,CASSEGDRKGYGYTF,TGTGCCAGCAGTGAAGGGGACAGAAAGGGCTATGGCTACACCTTC
once,TRBJ2-7,TRBD2,TRBV7-2,CASSFLSLAAGYEQYF,TGTGCCAGCAGCTTTCTGTCACTAGCGGCTGGATACGAGCAGTACTTC
NA,TRBJ1-2,TRBD1,TRBV10-3,CAINPDMGTGGDGYTF,TGTGCCATCAACCCCGACATGGGGACAGGGGGCGATGGCTACACCTTC
NA,TRBJ2-7,NA,TRBV18,CASSRRDGSYEQYF,TGTGCCAGCTCACGCCGGGACGGCTCCTACGAGCAGTACTTC
NA,TRBJ1-2,NA,TRBV7-9,CASSFLGSGYTF,TGTGCCAGCAGCTTCTTAGGCTCTGGCTACACCTTC
NA,TRBJ2-5,NA,TRBV7-6,CASSSTPQGKKTQYF,TGTGCCAGCAGCTCCACCCCTCAGGGGAAAAAGACCCAGTACTTC
NA,TRBJ2-2,TRBD1,TRBV7-2,CASSRTGGAPGELFF,TGTGCCAGCAGCCGGACAGGGGGCGCTCCCGGGGAGCTGTTTTTT
once,TRBJ2-7,NA,TRBV6-5,CASSYQSRTYEQYF,TGTGCCAGCAGTTACCAGTCGCGGACCTACGAGCAGTACTTC
NA,TRBJ1-2,TRBD1,TRBV28,CASVGTVNYGYTF,TGTGCCAGCGTTGGGACAGTAAACTATGGCTACACCTTC
NA,TRBJ1-4,TRBD1,TRBV7-8,CASSDRGTEGEKLFF,TGTGCCAGCAGCGACAGGGGGACAGAGGGGGAAAAACTGTTTTTT
NA,TRBJ2-7,TRBD2,TRBV7-8,CASSPSGGLVSYEQYF,TGTGCCAGCAGCCCCTCGGGGGGTCTCGTCTCCTACGAGCAGTACTTC
NA,TRBJ2-3,NA,TRBV2,CASSARGRDTQYF,TGTGCCAGCAGTGCCCGGGGGCGAGATACGCAGTATTTT
NA,TRBJ1-4,TRBD1,TRBV28,CASSSGQANEKLFF,TGTGCCAGCAGTTCAGGACAGGCTAATGAAAAACTGTTTTTT
NA,TRBJ1-1,NA,TRBV6-6,CASSVSPAGTEAFF,TGTGCCAGCAGTGTCTCCCCGGCTGGCACTGAAGCTTTCTTT
NA,TRBJ1-3,TRBD1,TRBV5-5,CASSIGTGSAGNTIYF,TGTGCCAGCAGCATCGGGACAGGATCTGCTGGAAACACCATATATTTT
NA,TRBJ2-3,NA,TRBV7-9,CASSPRGSSTDTQYF,TGTGCCAGTTCCCCCAGGGGTTCTAGCACAGATACGCAGTATTTT
NA,TRBJ1-1,NA,TRBV11-2,CASSLSLGSEAFF,TGTGCCAGCAGCTTATCCCTCGGGAGTGAAGCTTTCTTT
NA,TRBJ2-5,TRBD2,TRBV28,CASSSLAGVVETQYF,TGTGCCAGCAGCTCACTAGCGGGGGTGGTGGAGACCCAGTACTTC
NA,TRBJ2-7,TRBD1,TRBV25-1,CASSNNPGQGGYEQYF,TGTGCCAGCAGTAACAATCCGGGACAGGGGGGATACGAGCAGTACTTC
NA,TRBJ1-1,TRBD1,TRBV11-2,CASSPDRDTEAFF,TGTGCCAGCAGCCCCGACAGGGACACTGAAGCTTTCTTT